A single sample gave rise to the 5 T cell receptor beta chains below, sequenced in a study of regulatory T cells in long-lasting Graves disease. CDR3-region Arm-PCR and iRepertoire HTBI primers produced the TCR beta libraries. TCRdb reprocessed the multiplex PCR reads with MiXCR, giving one entry per CDR3 protein. The top ten hold 18% of the sample, which has about 620,000 distinct CDR3 sequences, approximately 15% seen once. Time point noted: newly diagnosed GD, antithyroid drugs for less than 3 months. TCR sequences were obtained from RNA taken from PBMCs. These data are also associated with another study on T cells in Graves' hyperthyroidism and ophthalmopathy.

The sequences come from peripheral blood mononuclear cells (PBMCs), collected at new diagnosis, from a patient treated with antithyroid drugs. Receptors originate from a young woman with Graves disease.

This clonotype was recorded a few times. As DNA, the CDR3 is TGCAGTGCCCAGCGGAGCAGCGGGAGGATCTACAATGAGCAGTTCTTC. This encodes CSAQRSSGRIYNEQFF. The V call is TRBV20-1, the J call TRBJ2-1; 9 bases agree with TRBD2. V shed 6 bases, J shed 3 bases, and the junction held 12 bases outside the gene matches. The CDR3 totals 16 residues. The V gene's germline CDR1 is DFQATT and CDR2 SNEGSKA (reference sequence).

This clonotype was detected ten times or more. The V gene is TRBV28, the J gene TRBJ2-7; TRBD2 agrees at 8 bases. The CDR3 covers 15 residues. Germline CDR1 reads MDHEN; CDR2 reads SYDVKM. Trimming took 6 bases from V and 0 from J; bases not matched to a gene: 7. The CDR3 region is CASSTISGTSYEQYF. The CDR3, as DNA: TGTGCCAGCAGCACTATTAGCGGGACCTCCTACGAGCAGTACTTC.

Only a few counts were recorded for this clonotype. This rearrangement joins TRBV25-1 to TRBJ2-7, with 8 positions matching TRBD1. Germline V CDR1 and CDR2: MGHDK, SYGVNS. J was trimmed by 2 bases and V by 6 bases; bases with no gene match: 6. This CDR3 spans 14 amino acids. CDR3 DNA sequence: TGTGCCAGCAGGAAGACAGGGGATCCCTACGAGCAGTACTTC. As protein: CASRKTGDPYEQYF.

The rearrangement links TRBV5-1 to TRBJ2-5, with 7 bases lining up with TRBD2. Germline V lookup: CDR1 SGHRS, CDR2 YFSETQ. This CDR3 has 14 residues. Trimming took 4 bases from V and 5 from J; bases not matched to a gene: 8. CDR3 residues: CASSPRGRPETQYF. The CDR3 region has the DNA TGCGCCAGCAGCCCCCGCGGGAGACCGGAGACCCAGTACTTC. Full variable domain (missing parts from reference TRBV5-1 and TRBJ2-5): KAGVTQTPRYLIKTRGQQVTLSCSPISGHRSVSWYQQTPGQGLQFLFEYFSETQRNKGNFPGRFSGRQFSNSRSEMNVSTLELGDSALYLCASSPRGRPETQYFGPGTRLLVL.

This clonotype was recorded many times. The V and J genes are TRBV12-3 or TRBV12-4 and TRBJ1-1, with D unclear. This CDR3 region has 14 residues. V was shortened by 3 bases and J by 0 bases, with 8 bases between the two germline ends. DNA of the CDR3: TGTGCCAGCAGTTTTTCGGGGATGAACACTGAAGCTTTCTTT. Translating gives CASSFSGMNTEAFF.